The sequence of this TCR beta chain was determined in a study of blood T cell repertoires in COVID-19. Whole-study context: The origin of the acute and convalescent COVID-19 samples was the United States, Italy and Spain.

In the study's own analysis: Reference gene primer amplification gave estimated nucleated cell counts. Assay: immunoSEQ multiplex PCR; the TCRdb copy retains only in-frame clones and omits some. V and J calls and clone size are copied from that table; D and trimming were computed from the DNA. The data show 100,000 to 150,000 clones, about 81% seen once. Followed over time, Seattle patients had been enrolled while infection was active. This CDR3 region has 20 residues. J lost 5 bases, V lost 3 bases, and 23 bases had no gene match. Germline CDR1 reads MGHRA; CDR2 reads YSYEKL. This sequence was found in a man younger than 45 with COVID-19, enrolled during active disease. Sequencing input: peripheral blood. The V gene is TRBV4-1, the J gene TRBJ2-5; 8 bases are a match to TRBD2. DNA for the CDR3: TGCGCCAGCAGCCACCGGACCCACCTAGGGCAAGCGGGAGCGTCTGAGACCCAGTACTTC. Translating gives CASSHRTHLGQAGASETQYF.